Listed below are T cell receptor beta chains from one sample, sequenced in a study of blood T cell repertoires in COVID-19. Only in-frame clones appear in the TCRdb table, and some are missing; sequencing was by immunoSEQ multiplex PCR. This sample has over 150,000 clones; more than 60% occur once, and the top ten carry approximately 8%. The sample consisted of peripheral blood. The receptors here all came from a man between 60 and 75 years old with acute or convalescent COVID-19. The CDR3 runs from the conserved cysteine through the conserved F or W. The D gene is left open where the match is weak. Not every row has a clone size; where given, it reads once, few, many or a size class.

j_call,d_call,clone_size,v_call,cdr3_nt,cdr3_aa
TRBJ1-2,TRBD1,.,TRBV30,TGTGCCTGGAGCCCGGACAGGGACTATGGCTACACCTTC,CAWSPDRDYGYTF
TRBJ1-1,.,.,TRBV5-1,TGCGCCAGCAGCTTGTCAAGGACGGGGGGGACTGAAGCTTTCTTT,CASSLSRTGGTEAFF
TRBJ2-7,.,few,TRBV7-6,TGTGCCAGCAGCTTAGTGAGGCAGTACCCATACGAGCAGTACTTC,CASSLVRQYPYEQYF
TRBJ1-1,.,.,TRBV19,TGTGCCAGTTCCTTTATAGTGGACACTGAAGCTTTCTTT,CASSFIVDTEAFF
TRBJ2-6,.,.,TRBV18,TGTGCCAGCTCACCGACTAGTGCCGGGGCCAACGTCCTGACTTTC,CASSPTSAGANVLTF
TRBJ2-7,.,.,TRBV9,TGTGCCAGCAGCGTACTACCAGGGGTAGGGTACGAGCAGTACTTC,CASSVLPGVGYEQYF
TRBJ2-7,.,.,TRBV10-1,TGCGCCAGCAGCCCCTCGGGGAGCTCCTACGAGCAGTACTTC,CASSPSGSSYEQYF
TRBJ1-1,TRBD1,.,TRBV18,TGTGCCAGCTCACCGTCAGGGGGCCCTGAAGCTTTCTTT,CASSPSGGPEAFF
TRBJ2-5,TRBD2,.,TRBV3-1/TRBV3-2,TGTGCCAGCAGCCGCCCGGGGGGAACCAAGTACTTC,CASSRPGGTKYF
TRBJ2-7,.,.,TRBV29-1,TGCAGCGTTGCGGACAGCTACGAGCAGTACTTC,CSVADSYEQYF
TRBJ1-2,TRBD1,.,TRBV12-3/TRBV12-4,TGTGCCAGCAGTCCGACAGGGAATTATGGCTACACCTTC,CASSPTGNYGYTF
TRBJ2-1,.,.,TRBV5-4,TGTGCCAGCAGCTTGGCCGCGGGAACCTACAATGAGCAGTTCTTC,CASSLAAGTYNEQFF
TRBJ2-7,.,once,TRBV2,TGTGCCAGCAGGGGGGACAACTACGAGCAGTACTTC,CASRGDNYEQYF
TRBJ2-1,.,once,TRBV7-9,TGTGCCAGCAGCTTATCGTTAGGCGGGGCGTCCTACAATGAGCAGTTCTTC,CASSLSLGGASYNEQFF
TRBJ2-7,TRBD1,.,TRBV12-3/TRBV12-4,TGTGCCAGCACCAGACAGGGGATCTACGAGCAGTACTTC,CASTRQGIYEQYF
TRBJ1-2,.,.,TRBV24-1,TGTGCCACCAGTGATTGGAAAGTGGGGATAGGGGGGGCCTATGGCTACACCTTC,CATSDWKVGIGGAYGYTF
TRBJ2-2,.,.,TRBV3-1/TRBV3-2,TGTGCCAGCAGCCAAGATCACCAGGCGACCGGGGAGCTGTTTTTT,CASSQDHQATGELFF
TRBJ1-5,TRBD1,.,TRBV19,TGTGCCAGTAGTATAGCCCCCGGGACAGGGCGACGTAGTCAGCCCCAGCATTTT,CASSIAPGTGRRSQPQHF
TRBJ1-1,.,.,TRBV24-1,TGTGCCACCAGTGACCCCACAGGGAACACTGAAGCTTTCTTT,CATSDPTGNTEAFF
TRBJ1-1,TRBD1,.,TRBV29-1,TGCAGCGTTCGTTTACAGGGGGAGGTCACTGAAGCTTTCTTT,CSVRLQGEVTEAFF
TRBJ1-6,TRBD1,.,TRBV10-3,TGTGCCATCAGTGATTCAGGGGGAAGGTCACCCCTCCACTTT,CAISDSGGRSPLHF
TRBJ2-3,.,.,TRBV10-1,TGCGCCAGCAGCGCCCGAAGTACAGGGCTGACAGATACGCAGTATTTT,CASSARSTGLTDTQYF
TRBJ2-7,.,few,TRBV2,TGTGCCAGCACAGACTCCCGCTCCTACGAGCAGTACTTC,CASTDSRSYEQYF
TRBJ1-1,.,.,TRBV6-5,TGTGCCAGCAGTTACAGGACAGACACTGAAGCTTTCTTT,CASSYRTDTEAFF
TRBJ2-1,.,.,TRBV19,TGTGCCAGTAGTATCCAGTCCAGTGAGCAGTTCTTC,CASSIQSSEQFF
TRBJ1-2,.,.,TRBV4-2,TGTGCCAGCAGCCAAGATGGGCGTCAGGGGACGCACGGGGGCTACACCTTC,CASSQDGRQGTHGGYTF
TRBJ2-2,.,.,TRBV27,TGTGCCAGCAGTTTAGGATCCCCGGGCACCGGGGAGCTGTTTTTT,CASSLGSPGTGELFF
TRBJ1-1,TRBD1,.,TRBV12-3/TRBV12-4,TGTGCCAGCAGAACAGGGGCCGCTGAAGCTTTCTTT,CASRTGAAEAFF
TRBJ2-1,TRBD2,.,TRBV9,TGTGCCAGCAGCGTGGCCACTAGCGGGGAGCAGTTCTTC,CASSVATSGEQFF
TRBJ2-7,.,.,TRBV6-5,TGTGCCAGCAGCTCCAAGATCCTACGTACGGGGGAGCAGTACTTC,CASSSKILRTGEQYF
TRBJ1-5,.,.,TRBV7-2,TGTGCCAGCAGCATCAGGGTAATCCAGCCCCAGCATTTT,CASSIRVIQPQHF
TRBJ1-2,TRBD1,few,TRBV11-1,TGTGCCAGCAGCCCTCGGGACAGGGCCTATGGCTACACCTTC,CASSPRDRAYGYTF
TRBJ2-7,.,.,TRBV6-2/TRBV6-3,TGTGCCAGCAGTTACTTAGTCTTCGAGCAGTACTTC,CASSYLVFEQYF
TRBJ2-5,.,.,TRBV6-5,TGTGCCAGCAGAATTAGCGTTTACGAGACCCAGTACTTC,CASRISVYETQYF
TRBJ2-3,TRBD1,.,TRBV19,TGTGCCAGTAGTATCCAGGGGGAGCCCGGCACAGATACGCAGTATTTT,CASSIQGEPGTDTQYF
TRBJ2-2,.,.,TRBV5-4,TGTGCCAGCAGCGGTAGCTCAGGGGCTATCGGGGAGCTGTTTTTT,CASSGSSGAIGELFF
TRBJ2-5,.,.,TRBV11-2,TGTGCCAGCAGCTTAGATGGGGCAGTTACTAAAGAGACCCAGTACTTC,CASSLDGAVTKETQYF
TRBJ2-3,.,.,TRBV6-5,TGTGCCAGCGCCCAGAGTCTAGTTACAGATACGCAGTATTTT,CASAQSLVTDTQYF
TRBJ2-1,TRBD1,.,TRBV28,TGTGCCAGCAGTTTAATACAGGGGCCGGATGAGCAGTTCTTC,CASSLIQGPDEQFF
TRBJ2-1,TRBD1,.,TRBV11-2,TGTGCCAGCAGCCCCCACAGGGGGCTCTACAATGAGCAGTTCTTC,CASSPHRGLYNEQFF
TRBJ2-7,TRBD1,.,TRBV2,TGTGCCAGCAGTGGGCAGGGGGCCCACGAGCAGTACTTC,CASSGQGAHEQYF
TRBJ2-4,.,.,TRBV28,TGTGCCACCATACCCAGTATAGCCAAAAACATTCAGTACTTC,CATIPSIAKNIQYF
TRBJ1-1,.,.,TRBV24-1,TGTGCCGAAGGAGCTATGAACACTGAAGCTTTCTTT,CAEGAMNTEAFF
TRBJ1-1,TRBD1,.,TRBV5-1,TGCGCCAGCAGCTTGGGTACAGGGGGCTCCCCTCAAGCTTTCTTT,CASSLGTGGSPQAFF
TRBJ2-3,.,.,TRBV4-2,TGTGCCAGCAGCCAATTCCAGTCGGATACGCAGTATTTT,CASSQFQSDTQYF
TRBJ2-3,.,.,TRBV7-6,TGTGCCAGCAGCGGCGGTGGCACAGATACGCAGTATTTT,CASSGGGTDTQYF